This TCR beta chain was sequenced during a study of beta chain features in type 1 diabetes. Study details: Under 110,000,000 sorted cells were examined across all samples. General study results and limits: Any PCR bias toward short templates would affect both groups alike.

J was trimmed by 6 bases and V by 0 bases; bases with no gene match: 9. Germline V gene data show CDR1 as SGHKS and CDR2 as YYEKEE (reference sequence). The CDR3 is made up of 17 amino acids. Every participating donor gave one draw, a heparinised blood sample averaging around 0.11 L. Sorting of CD4+ naive, central memory, regulatory and stem cell-like memory cells was performed via CD45RO/CCR7/CD25/CD127/CD95/CD27. Isolated RNA was reverse transcribed in full, so expressed TCRB transcripts were sequenced. TCRdb's table, derived via immunoSEQ multiplex PCR, lists solely in-frame clones and lacks some. Of 150,000 to 200,000 clones detected, around 13% appear once; the ten largest clones hold 0.62%. This clone was recorded a few times. Its specificity is not known.

The genes are TRBV5-5 and TRBJ1-5, with 10 bases matching TRBD1. The TCR comes from a woman aged 18-30 years in good health. The sample comprised central memory CD4+ T cells from blood. The CDR3 loop is CASSLAGTGVRFQPQHF. DNA of the CDR3: TGTGCCAGCAGCTTGGCCGGGACAGGGGTTAGATTTCAGCCCCAGCATTTT.